Reported below is one T cell receptor (beta chain). Germline V CDR1 and CDR2: MDHEN, SYDVKM. CDR3 length: 17 amino acids. Via 5' RACE with UMI labels, TRB cDNA libraries were prepared. TCRdb re-called the 5' RACE reads, yielding one record per CDR3 amino acid sequence without DNA. Here the sample table reports 20,000 to 25,000 distinct CDR3 sequences. The data originate from a study of CXCR3-negative and CXCR3-positive naive CD8 T cells. The receptor was derived from a human donor in good health. Some clones in this sample may be carry-over from other donors' samples. Sequencing was carried out using naive CXCR3- CD8+ T cells from blood. Subset indicated: CD45RO-CCR7+CD27+CD95- naive CD8+ T cells lacking CXCR3 (TNR3-). The chain has TRBV28 and TRBJ2-7; as DNA is missing, the TRBD1 call by TCRdb cannot be tested. The CDR3: CASSLPLPGHKSYEQYF.